A single sample gave rise to the 21 T cell receptor beta chains below, sequenced in a study of blood T cell repertoires in COVID-19. Here immunoSEQ multiplex PCR was the method, and the copy in TCRdb shows in-frame clones only, minus some. The sample records tens of thousands of clones, around 88% being singletons. Sequenced: peripheral blood. Receptor source: a woman between 65 and 79 years old with acute or convalescent COVID-19.

V usage is TRBV3-1 (or the pseudogene TRBV3-2) and J usage is TRBJ2-3; TRBD2 agrees at 15 bases. From germline, CDR1 is LGHDT and CDR2 YNNKEL (reference sequence). The CDR3 runs 17 residues. Trimming removed 4 bases from V and 2 bases from J; junction bases left unmatched: 4. The CDR3 DNA reads as TGTGCCAGCAGCCCGGGACTAGCGGGGGGACTCACAGATACGCAGTATTTT. It specifies CASSPGLAGGLTDTQYF.

The CDR3 DNA follows: TGTGCCAGCAGTTTTGTAGAGAACACTGAAGCTTTCTTT. It specifies CASSFVENTEAFF. This chain links TRBV27 with TRBJ1-1; D unclear. The CDR3 is made up of 13 amino acids. Germline V CDR1 and CDR2: MNHEY, SMNVEV (reference sequence). Between the trimmed V and J ends, which lost 3 bases and 1 base, there was a span of 6 bases.

This chain joins TRBV3-1 (or the pseudogene TRBV3-2) and TRBJ2-5; D might be TRBD1 (5 bases). This CDR3 region has 15 residues. V lost 1 base and J 2 bases, leaving 11 bases between the germline ends. The germline gives CDR1 LGHDT, CDR2 YNNKEL (reference sequence). CDR3 residues: CASSQGAGAQETQYF. The CDR3 DNA reads TGTGCCAGCAGCCAAGGGGCTGGGGCACAAGAGACCCAGTACTTC.

This clone was found a few times. The chain is built from TRBV4-1 and TRBJ1-4; 12 nucleotides line up with TRBD1. The V gene's germline CDR1 is MGHRA and CDR2 YSYEKL. J was trimmed by 11 bases and V by 0 bases; bases with no gene match: 4. There are 15 residues in the CDR3. CDR3 bases: TGCGCCAGCAGCCAAGATGGGACAGGGGGCGAGAAACTGTTTTTT. Residues: CASSQDGTGGEKLFF.

The V and J genes are TRBV2 and TRBJ2-1; D call uncertain. Germline V lookup: CDR1 SNHLY, CDR2 FYNNEI. This CDR3 contains 11 residues. The germline V and J ends were trimmed by 6 bases and 7 bases, with 7 bases remaining between them. CDR3 residues: CASRRENEQFF. CDR3 coding DNA: TGTGCCAGCAGAAGAGAAAATGAGCAGTTCTTC. Using reference TRBV2 and TRBJ2-1 for the parts outside the CDR3, the full variable domain is EPEVTQTPSHQVTQMGQEVILRCVPISNHLYFYWYRQILGQKVEFLVSFYNNEISEKSEIFDDQFSVERPDGSNFTLKIRSTKLEDSAMYFCASRRENEQFFGPGTRLTVL.

The gene calls are TRBV7-6 and TRBJ1-1; D gene unclear. V lost 4 bases, J lost 7 bases, and 7 bases lay in between. Germline CDR1 SGHVS, CDR2 FNYEAQ. This CDR3 has 11 residues. CDR3 amino acids: CASSSTIEAFF. CDR3 nucleotide sequence: TGTGCCAGCAGCTCGACTATTGAAGCTTTCTTT.

The rearrangement links TRBV13 to TRBJ1-1; the D gene is possibly TRBD1 (5 bases). Germline V gives CDR1 PRHDT, CDR2 FYEKMQ (reference sequence). V was clipped by 0 bases and J by 4 bases, with 6 bases between them. The CDR3 loop spans 13 amino acids. The CDR3 DNA follows: TGTGCCAGCAGCTTAGGAGGGGTCACTGAAGCTTTCTTT. Protein: CASSLGGVTEAFF.

The chain has TRBV7-3 and TRBJ2-7, with no clear D. Trimming took off 1 base at V and 5 bases at J, with 3 bases between the two ends. This CDR3 contains 11 residues. Germline loops: CDR1 SGHTA, CDR2 FQGTGA. The CDR3 DNA reads TGTGCCAGCAGCTTAAGAGACGAGCAGTACTTC. It encodes CASSLRDEQYF.

The chain uses TRBV7-2 and TRBJ1-5; D may be TRBD1 (5 bases). Trimming cost V 5 bases and J 6 bases, with 17 bases left between them. The CDR3 is made up of 15 amino acids. In germline, CDR1 is SGHTA, CDR2 FQGNSA. As DNA, the CDR3 is TGTGCCAGCAGCCCTAGTCCGCAGGGAGGTCAGCCCCAGCATTTT. Amino acids: CASSPSPQGGQPQHF. The full variable domain, rest sourced from reference TRBV7-2 and TRBJ1-5, is GAGVSQSPSNKVTEKGKDVELRCDPISGHTALYWYRQSLGQGLEFLIYFQGNSAPDKSGLPSDRFSAERTGGSVSTLTIQRTQQEDSAVYLCASSPSPQGGQPQHFGDGTRLSIL.

V is TRBV9 and J is TRBJ1-4; D not resolved. Germline CDR1 SGDLS, CDR2 YYNGEE. CDR3 size: 14 residues. The germline V and J ends were trimmed by 0 bases and 10 bases, with 13 bases remaining between them. CDR3 nucleotide sequence: TGTGCCAGCAGCGTAGAGGCAGGTTTTGGAAAACTGTTTTTT. Translated, it gives CASSVEAGFGKLFF. Variable domain in full (rest from reference TRBV9 and TRBJ1-4): DSGVTQTPKHLITATGQRVTLRCSPRSGDLSVYWYQQSLDQGLQFLIQYYNGEERAKGNILERFSAQQFPDLHSELNLSSLELGDSALYFCASSVEAGFGKLFFGSGTQLSVL.

The CDR3 here is CASSPVGGAGVSYEQYF. The CDR3 DNA reads as TGTGCCAGCAGTCCCGTAGGTGGCGCGGGAGTATCCTACGAGCAGTACTTC. The gene calls are TRBV28 and TRBJ2-7; TRBD2 agrees at 7 bases. This CDR3 comprises 17 residues. CDR1 and CDR2 from the germline V gene are MDHEN and SYDVKM. The ends lost 5 bases at V and 1 base at J; junction bases unmatched: 14.

The V and J genes are TRBV19 and TRBJ2-1; 13 bases line up with TRBD2. Germline CDR1 and CDR2: LNHDA and SQIVND (reference sequence). The length of the CDR3 is 14 residues. V shed 5 bases, J shed 7 bases, and the junction held 2 bases outside the gene matches. The CDR3 sequence: CASSPTSGRNEQFF. CDR3 sequence (DNA): TGTGCCAGTAGTCCGACTAGCGGGAGGAATGAGCAGTTCTTC.

J is TRBJ2-1 and V is TRBV28; the match to TRBD1 covers 7 bases. Trimming removed 1 base from V and 1 base from J; junction bases left unmatched: 19. The CDR3 sequence is 21 residues long. Germline V gives CDR1 MDHEN, CDR2 SYDVKM. In DNA form, the CDR3 reads TGTGCCAGCAGTTTATTTCTCTATGAACTCCTACAGGGGCCTTCCTACAATGAGCAGTTCTTC. This encodes CASSLFLYELLQGPSYNEQFF. The variable domain in full, with the rest retrieved from reference TRBV28 and TRBJ2-1, is DVKVTQSSRYLVKRTGEKVFLECVQDMDHENMFWYRQDPGLGLRLIYFSYDVKMKEKGDIPEGYSVSREKKERFSLILESASTNQTSMYLCASSLFLYELLQGPSYNEQFFGPGTRLTVL.

The chain uses TRBV6-5 and TRBJ1-2; 8 positions match TRBD1. There are 14 residues in the CDR3. After removal of 6 bases from V and 4 bases from J, the junction contained 7 bases not matched to a gene. Looked up from germline, CDR1 is MNHEY and CDR2 is SVGAGI. CDR3 sequence (DNA): TGTGCCAGCAGCCTAGATCAGGGGGCCTATGGCTACACCTTC. It is translated as CASSLDQGAYGYTF.

The CDR3 protein is CASSWTSGRVTDTQYF. CDR3 DNA: TGTGCCAGCAGCTGGACTAGCGGGAGGGTCACAGATACGCAGTATTTT. The chain combines TRBV11-3 with TRBJ2-3, with 15 bases aligning to TRBD2. This CDR3 comprises 16 residues. Germline loops: CDR1 SGHNT, CDR2 YENEEA. After removal of 4 bases from V and 2 bases from J, the junction contained 1 base not matched to a gene.

The J gene is TRBJ1-1, the V gene TRBV3-1 (or the pseudogene TRBV3-2); TRBD1 aligns across 9 bases. The V segment lost 1 base and the J segment 5 bases; nucleotides outside the gene matches: 5. The CDR3 contains 15 residues. Germline CDR1 and CDR2: LGHDT and YNNKEL (reference sequence). The CDR3 coding sequence is TGTGCCAGCAGCCAAGGACAGGGGGGAGGGACTGAAGCTTTCTTT. The encoded protein is CASSQGQGGGTEAFF.

The chain employs TRBV19 and TRBJ2-1, with TRBD2 matching 10 bases. Per the germline V gene, CDR1 is LNHDA and CDR2 is SQIVND (reference sequence). The CDR3 totals 16 residues. Trimming removed 5 bases from V and 7 bases from J; junction bases left unmatched: 11. This CDR3 reads CASSRTGTSAQNEQFF. The CDR3 DNA reads TGTGCCAGTAGTCGGACCGGGACTAGCGCCCAGAATGAGCAGTTCTTC.

The table lists this clone with a few counts. This chain links TRBV20-1 with TRBJ2-7; D unclear. V lost 0 bases and J 6 bases, leaving 6 bases between the germline ends. Germline CDR1 reads DFQATT; CDR2 reads SNEGSKA (reference sequence). This CDR3 contains 11 residues. This CDR3 is CSAREAPEQYF. The DNA for the CDR3 is TGCAGTGCTAGAGAGGCTCCCGAGCAGTACTTC.

This sequence joins TRBV2 and TRBJ2-7; TRBD2 aligns across 9 bases. Germline V gene lookup returns CDR1 SNHLY and CDR2 FYNNEI. The CDR3 extends over 13 amino acids. J was trimmed by 4 bases and V by 6 bases; bases with no gene match: 4. CDR3 DNA: TGTGCCAGCAGGGGGACTAGCTCATACGAGCAGTACTTC. This codes for CASRGTSSYEQYF.

J is TRBJ2-7 and V is TRBV6-5; 7 bases align to TRBD1. This CDR3 has 12 residues. The germline V gene encodes CDR1 MNHEY and CDR2 SVGAGI. Unmatched junction bases numbered 2, after V lost 4 bases and J lost 5 bases. CDR3 sequence (DNA): TGTGCCAGCAGTTCGACAGGGCACGAGCAGTACTTC. This sequence encodes CASSSTGHEQYF.

This clone was detected only once. The J gene is TRBJ2-5, the V gene TRBV6-1; 7 bases agree with TRBD1. CDR1 and CDR2 from the germline V gene are MNHNS and SASEGT. CDR3 length equals 15 residues. Trimming cost V 2 bases and J 2 bases; bases outside gene matches: 5. This CDR3 is CASSEQPGQQETQYF. CDR3 in DNA: TGTGCCAGCAGTGAACAACCGGGACAGCAAGAGACCCAGTACTTC.